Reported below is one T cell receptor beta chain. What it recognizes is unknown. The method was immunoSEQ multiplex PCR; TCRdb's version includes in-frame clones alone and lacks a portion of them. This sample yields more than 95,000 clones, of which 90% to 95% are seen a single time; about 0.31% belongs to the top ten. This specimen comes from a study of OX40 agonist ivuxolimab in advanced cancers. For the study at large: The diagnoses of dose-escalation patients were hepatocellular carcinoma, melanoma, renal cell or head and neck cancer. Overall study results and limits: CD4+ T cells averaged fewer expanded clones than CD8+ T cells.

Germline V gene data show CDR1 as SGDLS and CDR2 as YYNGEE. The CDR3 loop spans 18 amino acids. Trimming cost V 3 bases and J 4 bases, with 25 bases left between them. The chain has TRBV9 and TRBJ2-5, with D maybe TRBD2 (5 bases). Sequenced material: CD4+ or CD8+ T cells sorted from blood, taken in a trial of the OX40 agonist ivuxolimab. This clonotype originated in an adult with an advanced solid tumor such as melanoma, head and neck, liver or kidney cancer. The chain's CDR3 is CASSAILPPGLARETQYF. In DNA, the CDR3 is TGTGCCAGCAGCGCTATACTCCCTCCAGGACTGGCCCGAGAGACCCAGTACTTC.